The 30 T cell receptor beta chains reported below all come from one sample, sequenced in a study of cytomegalovirus exposure and HLA in healthy donors (TCRdb year 2017). Library preparation employed the immunoSEQ multiplex PCR assay. For the multiplex PCR, a mixture combining 60 forward primers for TCR Vbeta segments and 13 reverse primers for TCR Jbeta segments was used. Held by TCRdb, this immuneACCESS table contains in-frame sequences only and omits some clones. Under half of the omission traces to an unresolved V gene where checked; the cause of the rest is unknown. The sample profile shows 150,000 to 200,000 clones; 84% of them were found once. The ten top clones hold over 2% of the sample. The specimen was PBMCs. The receptors were gathered from a woman between 45 and 65 years old in good health and CMV-seropositive.

The chain combines TRBV10-3 with TRBJ2-5, with 9 bases identical to TRBD2. V shed 6 bases, J shed 5 bases, and the junction held 7 bases outside the gene matches. CDR1 and CDR2 (germline): ENHRY, SYGVKD. This CDR3 spans 14 amino acids. This CDR3 is CAISKRGEFETQYF. The CDR3, as DNA: TGTGCCATCAGCAAGCGGGGGGAATTTGAGACCCAGTACTTC.

V and J are TRBV4-2 and TRBJ1-1, with D possibly matching TRBD1 (5 bases). The CDR3 is 13 residues long. V lost 4 bases and J lost 6, with 12 bases in between. Per germline, CDR1 LGHNA and CDR2 YNFKEQ. CDR3: CASSPTEWAEAFF. DNA of the CDR3: TGTGCCAGCAGCCCGACAGAATGGGCTGAAGCTTTCTTT.

This chain connects TRBV7-8 to TRBJ2-1, with D perhaps TRBD2 (6 bases). Trimming left V 2 bases short and J 3 bases short, with 17 bases between. The germline gives CDR1 SGHVS, CDR2 FQNEAQ. The CDR3 runs to 17 residues. CDR3 DNA: TGTGCCAGCAGCTTATGGGGGGAGGAGTTTATCTACAATGAGCAGTTCTTC. Translation: CASSLWGEEFIYNEQFF. Based on the CDR3 plus reference TRBV7-8 and TRBJ2-1, the full variable domain is GAGVSQSPRYKVAKRGQDVALRCDPISGHVSLFWYQQALGQGPEFLTYFQNEAQLDKSGLPSDRFFAERPEGSVSTLKIQRTQQEDSAVYLCASSLWGEEFIYNEQFFGPGTRLTVL.

This chain uses TRBV2 with TRBJ2-1; 9 bases map to TRBD1. V lost 6 bases to trimming and J lost 2 bases; unmatched junction nucleotides: 5. Germline V gene data show CDR1 as SNHLY and CDR2 as FYNNEI. This CDR3 spans 15 amino acids. The CDR3 here is CASRETGGAYNEQFF. The CDR3 DNA sequence: TGTGCCAGCAGGGAAACAGGGGGCGCCTACAATGAGCAGTTCTTC. Full variable domain (rest looked up from reference TRBV2 and TRBJ2-1): EPEVTQTPSHQVTQMGQEVILRCVPISNHLYFYWYRQILGQKVEFLVSFYNNEISEKSEIFDDQFSVERPDGSNFTLKIRSTKLEDSAMYFCASRETGGAYNEQFFGPGTRLTVL.

CDR3 nucleotides: TGTGCCAGCAGCCAAGACGGCGGGGCCGGAAACACCATATATTTT. Encoded protein: CASSQDGGAGNTIYF. The chain employs TRBV4-2 and TRBJ1-3; possible D gene TRBD1, 5 bases. V was pared by 0 bases and J by 4 bases, with 10 bases between. Germline V lookup: CDR1 LGHNA, CDR2 YNFKEQ. This CDR3 region has 15 residues.

The chain combines TRBV6-6 with TRBJ2-3; a weak D match, TRBD1 (5 bases). Germline V gene sequence: CDR1 MNHNY, CDR2 SVGAGI (reference sequence). With 10 bases removed from V and 2 bases from J, the gap between germline ends came to 13 bases. This CDR3 spans 13 amino acids. In nucleotides, the CDR3 is TGTGCCACCAGACAGAAAAACACAGATACGCAGTATTTT. As protein: CATRQKNTDTQYF.

The chain employs TRBV4-2 and TRBJ2-1; the D gene is possibly TRBD1 (5 bases). Germline V gene sequence: CDR1 LGHNA, CDR2 YNFKEQ. There are 15 residues in the CDR3. Trimming removed 0 bases at V and 2 bases at J, with 8 bases between. DNA of the CDR3: TGTGCCAGCAGCCAAGATACAGGACCCTACAATGAGCAGTTCTTC. Its protein product is CASSQDTGPYNEQFF.

The rearrangement links TRBV7-9 to TRBJ2-1, with D possibly being TRBD2 (6 bases). The CDR3 is made up of 16 amino acids. V lost 1 base and J lost 7, with 17 bases in between. Germline lookup yields CDR1 SEHNR and CDR2 FQNEAQ (reference sequence). CDR3 DNA sequence: TGTGCCAGCAGCTTAGGCGGTGCGGGGAGGAGGAATGAGCAGTTCTTC. Amino acid sequence: CASSLGGAGRRNEQFF.

The rearrangement uses TRBV6-1 and TRBJ1-3; no clear D. This CDR3 region has 17 residues. V was shortened by 1 base and J by 2 bases, with 15 bases between the two germline ends. Germline V CDR1 and CDR2: MNHNS, SASEGT. The CDR3: CASSEVSVILTGNTIYF. In DNA form, the CDR3 reads TGTGCCAGCAGTGAAGTATCAGTTATTTTAACTGGAAACACCATATATTTT.

The CDR3 bases are TGTGCCAGCAGTTTAGTGCCCGCAGGGGACGAGCAGTACTTC. This gives the protein CASSLVPAGDEQYF. This chain links TRBV27 with TRBJ2-7; TRBD1 might be the D (6 bases). This CDR3 region has 14 residues. V lost 2 bases to trimming and J lost 5 bases, with 13 bases between them. The germline V gene encodes CDR1 MNHEY and CDR2 SMNVEV (reference sequence).

The chain combines TRBV7-2 with TRBJ1-3, with TRBD1 identical over 8 bases. The CDR3 loop spans 17 amino acids. The trim removed 5 bases at V and 0 bases at J, leaving 9 bases unmatched. From germline, CDR1 is SGHTA and CDR2 FQGNSA. This CDR3 reads CASSPPGGVDSGNTIYF. The CDR3 bases are TGTGCCAGCAGCCCCCCAGGGGGCGTCGACTCTGGAAACACCATATATTTT.

A word on this clone: At one end the junction does not follow the germline gene, possibly because of a read error. Additional DNA sequences in this sample encode the identical CDR3. The chain has TRBV19 and TRBJ1-6, with a weak D call TRBD1 (5 bases). This CDR3 is built from 18 residues. Germline CDR1 is LNHDA and CDR2 is SQIVND (reference sequence). CDR3 sequence reads: CASSIGRLGGSYNSPLHF. The CDR3 nucleotides read TGTGCCAGTAGTATCGGGCGGCTCGGGGGTTCCTATAATTCCCCCCTCCACTTT.

This clone was picked up one time. The rearrangement uses TRBV27 and TRBJ1-2; D is perhaps TRBD1 (6 bases). The germline V gene encodes CDR1 MNHEY and CDR2 SMNVEV (reference sequence). This CDR3 has 13 residues. With 6 bases removed from V and 7 bases from J, the gap between germline ends came to 15 bases. In DNA, the CDR3 is TGTGCCAGCAGAAAGACCGGGACACCTGGCTACACCTTC. It specifies CASRKTGTPGYTF.

This clone was detected once. The chain joins TRBV5-4 to TRBJ1-2; a possible D gene is TRBD1 (5 bases). CDR1 is SGHNT, CDR2 YYREEE, per germline (reference sequence). The CDR3 contains 14 residues. Trimming removed 1 base from V and 4 bases from J, with 11 bases in between. CDR3 nucleotide sequence: TGTGCCAGCAGCTTGACGGGGGTTGGCTATGGCTACACCTTC. It codes for CASSLTGVGYGYTF.

The J gene is TRBJ2-3, the V gene TRBV5-6; 8 positions agree with TRBD2. The germline V gene has CDR1 SGHDT and CDR2 YYEEEE. V lost 2 bases and J lost 4; bases outside the gene matches: 3. CDR3 size: 14 residues. This CDR3 is CASSLLAAADTQYF. CDR3 in DNA: TGTGCCAGCAGCTTACTAGCGGCAGCAGATACGCAGTATTTT.

The rearrangement joins TRBV7-9 to TRBJ1-1; D ambiguous. There are 12 residues in the CDR3. The germline gives CDR1 SEHNR, CDR2 FQNEAQ (reference sequence). The V end lost 5 bases, the J end lost 11 bases, and 15 bases lay between the germline ends. The chain's CDR3 is CASSPDPGMAFF. The CDR3 nucleotides are TGTGCCAGCAGCCCAGATCCGGGGATGGCTTTCTTT.

This clone was recorded once. V usage is TRBV19 and J usage is TRBJ1-3, with D unclear. The CDR3 runs to 16 residues. Trimming stripped 7 bases from V and 0 bases from J, with 16 bases between. Looked up from germline, CDR1 is LNHDA and CDR2 is SQIVND (reference sequence). CDR3 nucleotide sequence: TGTGCCAGTATTGGGTCGGGTCCCGTCTCTGGAAACACCATATATTTT. Translated, it gives CASIGSGPVSGNTIYF.

The V gene is TRBV18, the J gene TRBJ1-2; D gene ambiguous. V gave up 2 bases and J gave up 7 bases, with 14 bases separating them. The germline gives CDR1 KGHSH, CDR2 LQKENI. This CDR3 region has 14 residues. Written as DNA, the CDR3 is TGTGCCAGCTCACCAGTCCCCTTCCAGATTGGCTACACCTTC. Translated, it gives CASSPVPFQIGYTF.

About this clone: The same CDR3 arises from other DNA sequences in this sample as well. The V and J genes are TRBV29-1 and TRBJ2-5, with 7 bases lining up with TRBD1. Germline CDR1 is SQVTM and CDR2 is ANQGSEA. The CDR3 is 12 residues long. V lost 5 bases and J lost 3; bases outside the gene matches: 3. This CDR3 reads CSVRTGEETQYF. CDR3 nucleotide sequence: TGCAGCGTTCGGACAGGAGAAGAGACCCAGTACTTC.

This sequence joins TRBV6-5 and TRBJ1-2; D may be TRBD1 (5 bases). The CDR3 contains 15 residues. The V end lost 2 bases, the J end lost 8 bases, and 18 bases lay between the germline ends. The germline V gene has CDR1 MNHEY and CDR2 SVGAGI. This CDR3 reads CASSYPGGEVVGYTF. Here the CDR3 DNA reads TGTGCCAGCAGTTACCCCGGGGGGGAAGTTGTCGGCTACACCTTC.

CDR3 in amino acids: CASSSESARHNEQFF. Here the CDR3 DNA reads TGTGCCAGCAGCTCGGAGTCCGCCCGACACAATGAGCAGTTCTTC. The chain recombines TRBV7-3 with TRBJ2-1; D gene unclear. Germline-derived CDR1 and CDR2 are SGHTA and FQGTGA. Trimming removed 4 bases at V and 5 bases at J, with 15 bases between. The CDR3 totals 15 residues.

The chain employs TRBV19 and TRBJ1-5; the D gene is possibly TRBD1 (6 bases). Trimming cost V 6 bases and J 6 bases, with 15 bases left between them. In germline, CDR1 is LNHDA, CDR2 SQIVND (reference sequence). The CDR3 is 14 residues long. In DNA, the CDR3 is TGTGCCAGTAGCAACCAGGGGAAGGGTCAGCCCCAGCATTTT. Its translation: CASSNQGKGQPQHF.

CDR3 DNA sequence: TGCGCCAGCAGCTTGGGGGGACTAGGCGAGACCCAGTACTTC. It encodes CASSLGGLGETQYF. The chain links TRBV5-1 to TRBJ2-5, with TRBD2 matching 8 bases. Trimming cost V 0 bases and J 5 bases; bases outside gene matches: 3. Germline CDR1 and CDR2: SGHRS and YFSETQ. The CDR3 covers 14 residues.

Concerning this clone: One junction end disagrees with the germline gene, perhaps due to a read error. The sample holds other DNA sequences that translate to the same CDR3. The rearrangement uses TRBV19 and TRBJ1-5, with D unresolved. CDR1 LNHDA and CDR2 SQIVND come from the germline V gene (reference sequence). The CDR3 is 19 amino acids. The CDR3 loop reads CASSLGPVGITVSNQPQHF. The CDR3 bases are TGCGCCAGTAGTCTAGGCCCCGTCGGAATTACAGTTAGCAATCAGCCCCAGCATTTT.

The chain employs TRBV10-3 and TRBJ1-1; D not certain. V lost 0 bases, J lost 0 bases, and 2 bases lay in between. CDR3 length equals 13 residues. The germline V gene has CDR1 ENHRY and CDR2 SYGVKD. The CDR3 here is CAISESMNTEAFF. In nucleotides, the CDR3 is TGTGCCATCAGTGAGTCCATGAACACTGAAGCTTTCTTT.

This chain uses TRBV29-1 with TRBJ1-1; 8 bases are shared with TRBD1. The CDR3 extends over 13 amino acids. The V segment lost 4 bases and the J segment 2 bases; nucleotides outside the gene matches: 3. Germline CDR1 reads SQVTM; CDR2 reads ANQGSEA. CDR3 loop: CSVAGQGNTEAFF. In DNA form, the CDR3 reads TGCAGCGTTGCCGGACAGGGTAACACTGAAGCTTTCTTT.

V and J are TRBV6-1 and TRBJ1-2; possibly TRBD1 for D (6 bases). Trimming stripped 9 bases from V and 0 bases from J, with 14 bases between. Germline V lookup: CDR1 MNHNS, CDR2 SASEGT. The CDR3 length is 14 residues. CDR3 residues: CASMGAVPNYGYTF. The CDR3, as DNA: TGTGCCAGTATGGGGGCAGTGCCTAACTATGGCTACACCTTC.

Only one count was recorded for this clone. This rearrangement joins TRBV7-2 to TRBJ1-4; TRBD1 agrees at 12 bases. The CDR3 spans 16 residues. The trim removed 3 bases at V and 7 bases at J, leaving 6 bases unmatched. Germline V gene lookup returns CDR1 SGHTA and CDR2 FQGNSA. Here the CDR3 reads CASSFSGTGGGEKLFF. In nucleotides, the CDR3 is TGTGCCAGCAGCTTCTCCGGGACAGGGGGCGGTGAAAAACTGTTTTTT.

This rearrangement joins TRBV6-6 to TRBJ1-2; tentatively, D is TRBD1 (6 bases). The CDR3 loop spans 14 amino acids. CDR1 is MNHNY, CDR2 SVGAGI, per germline (reference sequence). V was trimmed by 5 bases and J by 4 bases, leaving 14 bases between them. The CDR3 here is CASSPRQAPYGYTF. The CDR3 nucleotides are TGTGCCAGCAGTCCGCGACAGGCCCCCTATGGCTACACCTTC.

This rearrangement joins TRBV2 to TRBJ2-7, with unresolved D. The V gene lost 5 bases and the J gene lost 4 bases, with 6 bases spanning the gap. Looked up from germline, CDR1 is SNHLY and CDR2 is FYNNEI. This CDR3 is 11 amino acids long. The chain's CDR3 is CASSNLYEQYF. The DNA for the CDR3 is TGTGCCAGCAGTAATCTATACGAGCAGTACTTC.